The clone carrying this T cell receptor (beta chain) was found a few times. The antigen remains unidentified. The data stem from a study of CD8 T cells in ankylosing spondylitis. Trimming stripped 7 bases from V and 4 bases from J, with 10 bases between. This CDR3 contains 12 residues. Making use of molecular barcodes, quantitative 5'-RACE generated TCR beta libraries. TCRdb analysed the 5' RACE reads with MiXCR anew, one entry per CDR3 protein. Altogether 120,000 or so distinct CDR3 sequences are present, 12% to 15% being singletons, with the ten largest covering 2.5% to 3%. Study-wide points: It was reported that disease-linked clones were significantly enriched in matched ankylosing spondylitis synovial fluid. Typical of ankylosing spondylitis blood, it appeared, was a TCR beta motif of 7 or 8 highly homologous variants. Disease-linked clones displayed a CD8+ phenotype and appeared relatively rarely in peripheral blood.

The sample was blood, either unsorted or a sorted T cell fraction (not recorded which). This TCR was sampled from a female donor with ankylosing spondylitis or in good health (not recorded which). V and J are TRBV12-3 or TRBV12-4 and TRBJ1-1; D is undetermined. CDR3 DNA: TGTGCCAGCAATACGGGGTCCACTGAAGCTTTCTTT. Amino acids: CASNTGSTEAFF.